The T cell receptor (beta chain) described here comes from a study of T cell responses to AZD1222 COVID-19 vaccine. Study observations and caveats: Vaccination with two AZD1222 doses was followed by a rise in Spike-specific TCR breadth and depth.

Germline V lookup: CDR1 ENHRY, CDR2 SYGVKD. The V and J ends lost 11 bases and 0 bases respectively, with 11 bases between them. The CDR3 length is 13 residues. Remarks on this clone: Antigen specificity is unknown.

Sequenced by immunoSEQ multiplex PCR; TCRdb stores in-frame clones only, minus some. The table includes under 85,000 clones, around 90% detected once. J is TRBJ1-3 and V is TRBV10-3; D is uncertain. Here the sequenced sample was peripheral blood, taken on day 0 of AZD1222 vaccination. The TCR originated in an adult in good health. The CDR3 region has the DNA TGTGCCTCCCACAGTACCTCTGGAAACACCATATATTTT. Amino acid sequence: CASHSTSGNTIYF.